The 12 T cell receptor beta chains listed next were all sequenced from one sample in a study of blood T cell repertoires in COVID-19 (dated by TCRdb to between 2020 and 2021). To prepare the library, the immunoSEQ multiplex PCR assay was applied. TCRdb took this table from immuneACCESS and kept in-frame rearrangements with V and J called. Such tables lack part of the clones; where checked against another copy, unresolved V genes explain under half of the gap, and the rest is unexplained. The sample contains approximately 60,000 clones, 70% to 85% of them found a single time. Approximately 17% of the sample is taken by the ten largest. Sequencing used peripheral blood. The origin of the receptors is a man aged 65-85 years with active COVID-19.

The table lists this clone with a few counts. The chain has TRBV5-1 and TRBJ2-7, with TRBD1 identical over 7 bases. This CDR3 is 15 amino acids long. V dropped 1 base and J dropped 3; count of bases not matched to a gene: 7. The V gene's germline CDR1 is SGHRS and CDR2 YFSETQ. CDR3 DNA: TGCGCCAGCAGCTTGTCACCGGGACAGTTCTACGAGCAGTACTTC. Amino acid sequence: CASSLSPGQFYEQYF.

V is TRBV5-1 and J is TRBJ2-1, with D possibly TRBD2 on 5 matching bases. Trimming stripped 2 bases from V and 9 bases from J, with 18 bases between. The germline gives CDR1 SGHRS, CDR2 YFSETQ. This CDR3 comprises 15 residues. The CDR3 DNA sequence: TGCGCCAGCAGCTTAGGACTGGGCCGGCTCAGTGAGCAGTTCTTC. Its translation: CASSLGLGRLSEQFF.

J is TRBJ2-3 and V is TRBV10-3; a possible D gene is TRBD1 (6 bases). CDR1 and CDR2 (germline): ENHRY, SYGVKD. Deletions cut 0 bases from V and 6 bases from J, with 28 bases between. The CDR3 runs 20 residues. As DNA, the CDR3 is TGTGCCATCAGTGAGTCGAGGGGTGGTAGAACAGGGAGTTCGGTCGATACGCAGTATTTT. It translates to CAISESRGGRTGSSVDTQYF.

This clone appeared once. The V call is TRBV7-3, the J call TRBJ1-1; 7 nucleotides agree with TRBD1. The CDR3 has 14 residues. V shed 5 bases and J 1 base; nucleotides not matched to a gene: 4. CDR1 and CDR2 (germline): SGHTA, FQGTGA. CDR3 amino acids: CASSGQATNTEAFF. CDR3 coding DNA: TGTGCCAGCAGCGGACAGGCTACGAACACTGAAGCTTTCTTT.

The genes are TRBV4-1 and TRBJ2-7, with 9 bases identical to TRBD1. Germline-derived CDR1 and CDR2 are MGHRA and YSYEKL. The CDR3 length is 14 residues. Trimming cost V 1 base and J 9 bases; bases outside gene matches: 7. CDR3 loop: CASSQGTGEGWQYF. CDR3 DNA: TGCGCCAGCAGCCAAGGGACAGGGGAAGGGTGGCAGTACTTC.

To note about this clone: The sample holds other DNA sequences that translate to the same CDR3. The chain has TRBV6-5 and TRBJ1-1; D is uncertain. The CDR3 has 13 residues. The V end was cut by 2 bases, the J end by 1 base, with 5 bases between. Germline assignment: CDR1 MNHEY and CDR2 SVGAGI. As DNA, the CDR3 is TGTGCCAGCAGTTACGGCCAGAACACTGAAGCTTTCTTT. Translating it yields CASSYGQNTEAFF.

The CDR3 DNA is TGTGCCAGCAGTTTACAGGGTTACGAGCAGTACTTC. Translated, it gives CASSLQGYEQYF. The rearrangement links TRBV6-6 to TRBJ2-7; tentative D call: TRBD1 (6 bases). V was shortened by 4 bases and J by 4 bases, with 8 bases between the two germline ends. The CDR3 length is 12 residues. Germline V gene data show CDR1 as MNHNY and CDR2 as SVGAGI (reference sequence).

The chain employs TRBV18 and TRBJ2-6, with TRBD1 matching 7 bases. Germline V gives CDR1 KGHSH, CDR2 LQKENI. The CDR3 is made up of 14 amino acids. V trimming: 9 bases; J trimming: 3 bases; junction bases outside the gene matches: 5. The CDR3: CASKPGGGANVLTF. The CDR3 nucleotides read TGTGCCAGTAAACCAGGGGGTGGGGCCAACGTCCTGACTTTC.

Only one count was recorded for this clone. This chain connects TRBV5-4 to TRBJ2-1, with 9 bases identical to TRBD2. Trimming took 2 bases from V and 7 from J; bases not matched to a gene: 7. This CDR3 comprises 15 residues. Germline CDR1 SGHNT, CDR2 YYREEE (reference sequence). Written as DNA, the CDR3 is TGTGCCAGCAGCTTTGCGGGAGGGCCAGGGAATGAGCAGTTCTTC. Its translation: CASSFAGGPGNEQFF.

The chain uses TRBV5-5 and TRBJ2-1, with D possibly being TRBD1 (6 bases). This CDR3 spans 16 amino acids. CDR1 is SGHKS and CDR2 is YYEKEE in the germline V gene (reference sequence). V lost 0 bases, J lost 0 bases, and 10 bases lay in between. The CDR3 loop reads CASSLVGASSYNEQFF. The CDR3 bases are TGTGCCAGCAGCTTGGTGGGGGCCAGCTCCTACAATGAGCAGTTCTTC.

This clone was counted a few times. The chain has TRBV19 and TRBJ1-5, with 10 bases aligning to TRBD1. Trimming cost V 7 bases and J 4 bases; bases outside gene matches: 7. CDR3 length equals 15 residues. CDR1 LNHDA and CDR2 SQIVND come from the germline V gene (reference sequence). CDR3 DNA: TGTGCCAGTACCCCGACAGGGGGCGAAAATCAGCCCCAGCATTTT. Translation gives CASTPTGGENQPQHF.

This sequence joins TRBV28 and TRBJ2-7, with TRBD1 identical over 11 bases. CDR3 length: 14 amino acids. J was trimmed by 6 bases and V by 4 bases; bases with no gene match: 5. Germline V lookup: CDR1 MDHEN, CDR2 SYDVKM. The CDR3 DNA reads TGTGCCAGCAGTTCAGGACAGGGGGCAGCCGAGCAGTACTTC. It encodes CASSSGQGAAEQYF.